This T cell receptor beta chain derives from a study of spatial heterogeneity in lung cancer. Across the whole study: Donors were some 72 untreated early-stage non-small cell lung cancer patients. Where they were available, follow-up PBMC samples were sequenced, at a median of approximately two years after resection. Every unique TCR and UMI combination, on average, appeared more than ten times in raw reads.

The CDR3 runs to 13 residues. The germline gives CDR1 SGHTA, CDR2 FQGNSA. J lost 9 bases, V lost 5 bases, and 7 bases had no gene match. The time point here: blood at routine non-recurrence follow-up after resection. TCR cDNA molecules were tagged individually, and each one carried a unique molecular identifier. TCRdb independently ran MiXCR on the 5' RACE reads; one entry per CDR3 protein. The profile covers roughly 120,000 distinct CDR3 sequences, with approximately 11% appearing a single time and more than 20% taken by the ten largest. The source material was PBMCs, sampled at follow-up. The source of this sequence is a female donor with early-stage non-small cell lung cancer. This chain connects TRBV7-2 to TRBJ1-1, with 9 positions matching TRBD1. The CDR3 reads CASSPGQGRQAFF. In DNA, the CDR3 is TGTGCCAGCAGCCCCGGACAGGGGAGGCAAGCTTTCTTT.